This T cell receptor beta chain was obtained from a study of T-cell memory formation after mild COVID-19. Study-wide results and limits: Clones that shrank (day 15 to 85) were balanced CD4/CD8, whereas later expanders leaned CD4+. Whether day 37 second-wave clones are SARS-CoV-2-specific was not confirmed.

This clonotype has more than one count but fewer than ten. Its specificity is unknown. TCRdb fed the 5' RACE reads into MiXCR, producing one record per CDR3 protein. Here the sample spans some 410,000 distinct CDR3 sequences, about 22% being singletons. The TCR was taken from an adult woman who had mild COVID-19 (a few samples of this study predate the infection). Cell type and time point are not known. The sequencing sample was made of PBMCs or a T cell subset sorted from them (not recorded which).

CDR3: CASSFGTGSPNYGYTF. The CDR3 DNA is TGTGCCAGCAGTTTCGGGACAGGGAGCCCTAACTATGGCTACACCTTC. V is TRBV12-3 or TRBV12-4 and J is TRBJ1-2; 9 bases align to TRBD1. V shed 3 bases and J 0 bases; nucleotides not matched to a gene: 5. The CDR3 loop spans 16 amino acids.